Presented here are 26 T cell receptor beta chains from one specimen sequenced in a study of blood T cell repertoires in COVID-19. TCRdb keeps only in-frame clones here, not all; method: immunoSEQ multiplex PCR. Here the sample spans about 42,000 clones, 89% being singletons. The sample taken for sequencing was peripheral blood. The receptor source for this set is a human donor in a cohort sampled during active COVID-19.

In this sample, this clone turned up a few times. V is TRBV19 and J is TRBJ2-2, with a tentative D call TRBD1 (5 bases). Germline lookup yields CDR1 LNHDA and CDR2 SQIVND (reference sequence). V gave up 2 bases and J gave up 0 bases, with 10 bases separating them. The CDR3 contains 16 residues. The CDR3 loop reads CASSIRGRANTGELFF. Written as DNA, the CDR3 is TGTGCCAGTAGTATAAGGGGCCGCGCGAACACCGGGGAGCTGTTTTTT.

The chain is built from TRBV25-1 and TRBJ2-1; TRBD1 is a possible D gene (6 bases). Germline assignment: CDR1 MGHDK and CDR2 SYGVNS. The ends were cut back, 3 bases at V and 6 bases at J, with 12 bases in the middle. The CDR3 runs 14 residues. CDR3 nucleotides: TGTGCCAGCAGTGACCCTCAGGGGTCCAATGAGCAGTTCTTC. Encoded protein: CASSDPQGSNEQFF.

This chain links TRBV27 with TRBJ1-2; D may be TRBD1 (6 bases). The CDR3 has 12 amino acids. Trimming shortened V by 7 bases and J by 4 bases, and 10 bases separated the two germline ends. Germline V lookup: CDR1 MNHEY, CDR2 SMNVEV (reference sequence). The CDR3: CASTTGSYGYTF. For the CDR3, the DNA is TGTGCCAGCACCACAGGGTCCTATGGCTACACCTTC.

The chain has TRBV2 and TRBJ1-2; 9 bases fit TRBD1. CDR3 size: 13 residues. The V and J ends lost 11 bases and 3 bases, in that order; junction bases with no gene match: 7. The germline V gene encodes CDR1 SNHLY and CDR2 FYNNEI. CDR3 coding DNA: TGTGCCGACCGAGACAGGGGGGACTATGGCTACACCTTC. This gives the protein CADRDRGDYGYTF. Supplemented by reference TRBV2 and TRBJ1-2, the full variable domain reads EPEVTQTPSHQVTQMGQEVILRCVPISNHLYFYWYRQILGQKVEFLVSFYNNEISEKSEIFDDQFSVERPDGSNFTLKIRSTKLEDSAMYFCADRDRGDYGYTFGSGTRLTVV.

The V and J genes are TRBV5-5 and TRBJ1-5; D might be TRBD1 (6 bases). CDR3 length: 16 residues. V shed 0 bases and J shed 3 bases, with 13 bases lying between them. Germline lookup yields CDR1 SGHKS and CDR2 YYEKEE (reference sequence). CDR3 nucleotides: TGTGCCAGCAGCTTGGGGGCAGGGGCTCTCAATCAGCCCCAGCATTTT. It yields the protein CASSLGAGALNQPQHF.

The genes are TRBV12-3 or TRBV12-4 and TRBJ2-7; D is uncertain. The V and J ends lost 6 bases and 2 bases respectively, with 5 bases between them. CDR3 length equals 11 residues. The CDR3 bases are TGTGCCAGCAGAGAGGCCTACGAGCAGTACTTC. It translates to CASREAYEQYF.

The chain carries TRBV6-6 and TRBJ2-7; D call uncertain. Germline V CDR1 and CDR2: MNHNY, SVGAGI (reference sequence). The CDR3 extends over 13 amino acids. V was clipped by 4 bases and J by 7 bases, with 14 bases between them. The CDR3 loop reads CASSSRLRFEQYF. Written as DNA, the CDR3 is TGTGCCAGCAGTTCCCGACTGCGGTTTGAGCAGTACTTC.

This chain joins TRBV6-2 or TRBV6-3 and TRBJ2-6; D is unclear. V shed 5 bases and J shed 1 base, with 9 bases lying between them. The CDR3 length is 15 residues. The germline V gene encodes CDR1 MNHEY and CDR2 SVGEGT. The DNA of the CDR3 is TGTGCCAGCAGTAAAGCCAGGTCTGGGGCCAACGTCCTGACTTTC. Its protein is CASSKARSGANVLTF.

The CDR3, as DNA: TGCGCCAGCAGCCAAGAACTCGCGGGGGGGCTCAGGGCTAGAGATACGCAGTATTTT. It translates to CASSQELAGGLRARDTQYF. The genes are TRBV4-1 and TRBJ2-3; 9 bases are a match to TRBD2. V lost 0 bases, J lost 5 bases, and 15 bases stayed unmatched. The germline gives CDR1 MGHRA, CDR2 YSYEKL. The CDR3 totals 19 residues.

This CDR3 is CASSLTGATEAFF. The CDR3 DNA reads TGTGCCAGCAGTTTGACAGGCGCCACTGAAGCTTTCTTT. V is TRBV12-3 or TRBV12-4 and J is TRBJ1-1; TRBD1 is a possible D gene (6 bases). V was clipped by 3 bases and J by 4 bases, with 9 bases between them. This CDR3 spans 13 amino acids.

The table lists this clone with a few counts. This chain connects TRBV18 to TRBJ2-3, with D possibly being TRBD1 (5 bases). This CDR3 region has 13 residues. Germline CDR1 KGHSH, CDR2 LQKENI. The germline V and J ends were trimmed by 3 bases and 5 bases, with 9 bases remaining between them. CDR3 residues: CASSPSREDTQYF. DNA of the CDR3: TGTGCCAGCTCACCTTCCAGGGAAGATACGCAGTATTTT. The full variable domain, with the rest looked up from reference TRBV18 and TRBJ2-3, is NAGVMQNPRHLVRRRGQEARLRCSPMKGHSHVYWYRQLPEEGLKFMVYLQKENIIDESGMPKERFSAEFPKEGPSILRIQQVVRGDSAAYFCASSPSREDTQYFGPGTRLTVL.

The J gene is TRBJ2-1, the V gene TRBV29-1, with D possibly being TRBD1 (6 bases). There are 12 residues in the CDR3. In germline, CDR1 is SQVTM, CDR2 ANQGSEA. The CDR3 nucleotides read TGCACGGCAGGGGAAAACTACAATGAGCAGTTCTTC. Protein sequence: CTAGENYNEQFF.

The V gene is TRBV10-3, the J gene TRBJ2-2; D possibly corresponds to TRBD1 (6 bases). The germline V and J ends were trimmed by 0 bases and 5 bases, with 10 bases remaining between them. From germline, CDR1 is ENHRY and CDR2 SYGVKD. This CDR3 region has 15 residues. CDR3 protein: CAISESTGFTGELFF. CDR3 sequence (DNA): TGTGCCATCAGTGAGTCTACAGGGTTTACCGGGGAGCTGTTTTTT.

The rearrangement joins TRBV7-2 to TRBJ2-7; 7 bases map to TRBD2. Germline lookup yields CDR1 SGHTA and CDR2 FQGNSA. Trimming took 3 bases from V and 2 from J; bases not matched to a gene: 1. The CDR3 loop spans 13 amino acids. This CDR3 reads CASSLAGAYEQYF. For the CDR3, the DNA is TGTGCCAGCAGCTTGGCGGGGGCCTACGAGCAGTACTTC.

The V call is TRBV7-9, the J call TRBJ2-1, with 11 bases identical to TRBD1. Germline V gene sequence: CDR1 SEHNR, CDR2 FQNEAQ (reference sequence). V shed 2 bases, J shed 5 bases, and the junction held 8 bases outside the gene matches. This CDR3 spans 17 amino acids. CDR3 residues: CASSLKFGQGANNEQFF. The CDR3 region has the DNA TGTGCCAGCAGCTTAAAGTTCGGACAGGGGGCGAACAATGAGCAGTTCTTC.

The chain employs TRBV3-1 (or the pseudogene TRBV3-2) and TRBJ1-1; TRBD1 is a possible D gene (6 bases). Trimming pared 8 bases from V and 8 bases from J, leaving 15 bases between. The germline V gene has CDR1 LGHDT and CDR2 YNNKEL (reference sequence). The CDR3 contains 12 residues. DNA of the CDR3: TGTGCCAGCCAGGACAGCAGACAAGAAGCTTTCTTT. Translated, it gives CASQDSRQEAFF.

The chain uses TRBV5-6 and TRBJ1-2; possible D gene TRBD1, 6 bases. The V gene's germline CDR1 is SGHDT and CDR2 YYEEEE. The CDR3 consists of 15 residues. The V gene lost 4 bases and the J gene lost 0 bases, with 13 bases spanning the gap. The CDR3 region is CASSATGRANYGYTF. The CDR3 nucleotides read TGTGCCAGCAGCGCGACAGGTCGAGCTAACTATGGCTACACCTTC.

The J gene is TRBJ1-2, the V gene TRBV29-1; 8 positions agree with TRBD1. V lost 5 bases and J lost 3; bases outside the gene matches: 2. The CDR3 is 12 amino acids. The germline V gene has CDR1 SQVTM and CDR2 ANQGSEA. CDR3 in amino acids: CSVKDRDYGYTF. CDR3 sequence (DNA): TGCAGCGTTAAGGACAGGGACTATGGCTACACCTTC.

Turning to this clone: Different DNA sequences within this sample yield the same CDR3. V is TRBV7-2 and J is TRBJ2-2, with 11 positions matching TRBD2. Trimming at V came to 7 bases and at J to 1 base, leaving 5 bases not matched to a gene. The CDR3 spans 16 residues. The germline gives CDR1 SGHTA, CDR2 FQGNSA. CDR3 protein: CASTDGLAGNTGELFF. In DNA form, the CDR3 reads TGTGCCAGCACCGACGGACTAGCGGGGAACACCGGGGAGCTGTTTTTT.

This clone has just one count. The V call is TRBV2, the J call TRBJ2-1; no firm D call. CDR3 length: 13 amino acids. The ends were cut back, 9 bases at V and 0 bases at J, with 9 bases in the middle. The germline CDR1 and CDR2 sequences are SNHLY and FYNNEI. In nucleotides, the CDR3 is TGTGCCAGTCAGGATAGCTCCTACAATGAGCAGTTCTTC. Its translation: CASQDSSYNEQFF.

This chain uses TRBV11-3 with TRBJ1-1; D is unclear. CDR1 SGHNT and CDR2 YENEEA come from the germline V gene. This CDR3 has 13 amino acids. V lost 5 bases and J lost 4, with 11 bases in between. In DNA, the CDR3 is TGTGCCAGCAGCCCGGCGGGTAGCACTGAAGCTTTCTTT. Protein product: CASSPAGSTEAFF.

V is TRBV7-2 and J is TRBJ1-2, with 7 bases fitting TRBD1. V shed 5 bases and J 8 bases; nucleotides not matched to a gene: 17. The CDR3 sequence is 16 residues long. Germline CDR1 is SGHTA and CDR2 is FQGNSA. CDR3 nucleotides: TGTGCCAGCAGCGAAGGTCCGGACAGGTTTTTGAGGGGCTACACCTTC. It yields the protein CASSEGPDRFLRGYTF. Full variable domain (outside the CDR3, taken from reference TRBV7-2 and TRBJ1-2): GAGVSQSPSNKVTEKGKDVELRCDPISGHTALYWYRQSLGQGLEFLIYFQGNSAPDKSGLPSDRFSAERTGGSVSTLTIQRTQQEDSAVYLCASSEGPDRFLRGYTFGSGTRLTVV.

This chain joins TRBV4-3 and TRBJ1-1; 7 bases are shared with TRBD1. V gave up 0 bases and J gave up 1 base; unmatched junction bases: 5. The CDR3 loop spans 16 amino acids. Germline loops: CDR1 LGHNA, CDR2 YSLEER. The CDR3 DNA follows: TGCGCCAGCAGCCAAGACCAGGGGGGCAAGAACACTGAAGCTTTCTTT. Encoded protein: CASSQDQGGKNTEAFF.

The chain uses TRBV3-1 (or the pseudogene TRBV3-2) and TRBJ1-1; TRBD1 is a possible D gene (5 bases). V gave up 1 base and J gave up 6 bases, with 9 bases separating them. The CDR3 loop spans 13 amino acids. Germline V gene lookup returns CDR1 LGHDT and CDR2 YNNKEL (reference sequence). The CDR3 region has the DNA TGTGCCAGCAGCCAAGGGGGGACTGCTGAAGCTTTCTTT. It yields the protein CASSQGGTAEAFF.

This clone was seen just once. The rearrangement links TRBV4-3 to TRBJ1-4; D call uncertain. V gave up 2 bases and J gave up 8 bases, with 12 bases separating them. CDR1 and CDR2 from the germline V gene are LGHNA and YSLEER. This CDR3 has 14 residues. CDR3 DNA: TGCGCCAGCAGCCAAAGAGCAGCGCAGGAAAAACTGTTTTTT. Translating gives CASSQRAAQEKLFF.

The chain's CDR3 is CASSSDPGYNEQFF. The DNA of the CDR3 is TGCGCCAGCAGTTCAGATCCAGGCTACAATGAGCAGTTCTTC. The chain combines TRBV5-1 with TRBJ2-1; D is uncertain. This CDR3 region has 14 residues. Germline V gene lookup returns CDR1 SGHRS and CDR2 YFSETQ. V was clipped by 5 bases and J by 3 bases, with 12 bases between them.